A selection of T cell receptor beta chains follows, all from one sample in a study of PD-L1 blockade in urothelial cancer. The assay was immunoSEQ multiplex PCR, and TCRdb's table has in-frame clones only and misses some. The sample contains about 25,000 clones, almost 85% of which appear only once. The sequencing here drew on PBMCs, taken around atezolizumab (anti-PD-L1) treatment. All receptors come from a man in his 70s with urothelial cancer. Each CDR3 is given with its conserved first and last residue. Expanded clones are given a class, and other clones once, few, many or no size at all.

clone_size: .; v_call: TRBV19; cdr3_aa: CASSPDRGMAFNEQFF
clone_size: .; v_call: TRBV2; cdr3_aa: CASTRPGANVLTF
clone_size: .; v_call: TRBV6-5; cdr3_aa: CASSRQPYGYTF
clone_size: .; v_call: TRBV11-2; cdr3_aa: CASSLGGLAGFGETQYF
clone_size: few; v_call: TRBV6-1; cdr3_aa: CASRGSGTYEQYF
clone_size: .; v_call: TRBV10-1; cdr3_aa: CASSPGTGGTEAFF
clone_size: .; v_call: TRBV2; cdr3_aa: CASSEQGLVDQPQHF
clone_size: few; v_call: TRBV9; cdr3_aa: CASSVAVSGIQETQYF
clone_size: .; v_call: TRBV28; cdr3_aa: CASSSRYEQFF
clone_size: .; v_call: TRBV7-9; cdr3_aa: CASSLQGSGNTIYF
clone_size: .; v_call: TRBV19; cdr3_aa: CASEREGRTGELFF
clone_size: few; v_call: TRBV7-9; cdr3_aa: CASTRGTGELFF
clone_size: .; v_call: TRBV6-1; cdr3_aa: CASKEGSSYTGELFF
clone_size: .; v_call: TRBV5-1; cdr3_aa: CASSLDRDGRGAPNEKLFF
clone_size: .; v_call: TRBV4-1; cdr3_aa: CASSLAISTDTQYF
clone_size: .; v_call: TRBV28; cdr3_aa: CASRRGAYEQYF
clone_size: .; v_call: TRBV7-2; cdr3_aa: CASSFWTEETQYF
clone_size: .; v_call: TRBV5-4; cdr3_aa: CASSSPGSVLEAQYF
clone_size: .; v_call: TRBV12-2; cdr3_aa: CASRLARDRADEQYF
clone_size: .; v_call: TRBV27; cdr3_aa: CASSLSPGGVGYGYTF
clone_size: .; v_call: TRBV6-5; cdr3_aa: CASSYSRGLNGYTF
clone_size: .; v_call: TRBV14; cdr3_aa: CASSQVAGGTYNEQFF
clone_size: .; v_call: TRBV19; cdr3_aa: CASSMGQGTEAFF
clone_size: .; v_call: TRBV7-8; cdr3_aa: CASSATGTIFKKANNEQFF
clone_size: .; v_call: TRBV5-1; cdr3_aa: CASSLGPGGNSGNTIYF
clone_size: .; v_call: TRBV2; cdr3_aa: CASRDRVQETQYF
clone_size: .; v_call: TRBV2; cdr3_aa: CASSEVWEQYF
clone_size: .; v_call: TRBV18; cdr3_aa: CASSLGGIENTEAFF
clone_size: few; v_call: TRBV4-1; cdr3_aa: CASSQVITQAGGTQTQYF
clone_size: .; v_call: TRBV11-3; cdr3_aa: CASSLRVSGITDTQYF
clone_size: .; v_call: TRBV5-4; cdr3_aa: CASSTGQGETEAFF
clone_size: .; v_call: TRBV28; cdr3_aa: CASSAPGTVGGYTF
clone_size: few; v_call: TRBV20-1; cdr3_aa: CSPLSGYEAFF